These 29 T cell receptor beta chains were all obtained from the same sample, sequenced in a study of T-cell memory formation after mild COVID-19. TCRdb re-derived calls from the 5' RACE reads in MiXCR, one entry per CDR3 protein. The table has tens of thousands of distinct CDR3 sequences, more than 13% seen once. The sequencing sample was made of PBMCs or a T cell subset sorted from them (not recorded which). The receptors shown here come from a man aged 18 to 30 who had mild COVID-19 (a few samples of this study predate the infection). Cell type and time point are not known.

The chain carries TRBV9 and TRBJ2-5; possible D gene TRBD1, 6 bases. CDR1 and CDR2 (germline): SGDLS, YYNGEE. The CDR3 spans 15 residues. V was shortened by 4 bases and J by 2 bases, with 15 bases between the two germline ends. Written as DNA, the CDR3 is TGTGCCAGCAGCCCCGGCTTAGGGGGTCAAGAGACCCAGTACTTC. This translates into CASSPGLGGQETQYF.

The chain uses TRBV9 and TRBJ2-1, with D possibly TRBD2 on 6 matching bases. Trimming stripped 3 bases from V and 7 bases from J, with 8 bases between. Germline V lookup: CDR1 SGDLS, CDR2 YYNGEE. This CDR3 comprises 12 residues. The CDR3 DNA is TGTGCCAGCAGCGCTGGGGGGAATGAGCAGTTCTTC. Residues: CASSAGGNEQFF.

This clonotype was detected many times. V gene TRBV7-9 combines with J gene TRBJ2-7; TRBD1 aligns across 7 bases. After removal of 4 bases from V and 2 bases from J, the junction contained 8 bases not matched to a gene. CDR1 and CDR2 from the germline V gene are SEHNR and FQNEAQ (reference sequence). This CDR3 contains 15 residues. In DNA, the CDR3 is TGTGCCAGCAGCTCGGGGACAGTGAACCCCTACGAGCAGTACTTC. Its protein product is CASSSGTVNPYEQYF.

This clonotype was counted between two and nine times. Written as DNA, the CDR3 is TGTGCCAGCAGCCTTGGGGTGTTTGGAAACACCATATATTTT. Translated, it gives CASSLGVFGNTIYF. This chain connects TRBV9 to TRBJ1-3; D is undetermined. Trimming left V 4 bases short and J 3 bases short, with 11 bases between. The CDR3 loop spans 14 amino acids. Germline CDR1 is SGDLS and CDR2 is YYNGEE.

The rearrangement uses TRBV12-3 or TRBV12-4 and TRBJ1-1, with 9 positions matching TRBD1. The CDR3 extends over 16 amino acids. V was clipped by 4 bases and J by 3 bases; unmatched bases: 9. The CDR3 DNA follows: TGTGCCAGCAGTTGGGGTCCCGGGACAGGGTACACTGAAGCTTTCTTT. Residues: CASSWGPGTGYTEAFF.

This clonotype was observed a handful of times. V gene TRBV4-3 combines with J gene TRBJ2-3; 14 bases fit TRBD2. The V gene end was trimmed by 7 bases and the J gene end by 2 bases; junction bases not matched to a gene: 5. Looked up from germline, CDR1 is LGHNA and CDR2 is YSLEER. The CDR3 is made up of 16 amino acids. The CDR3 DNA reads TGCGCCAGCACCACGGGACTAGCGGGGGTCACAGATACGCAGTATTTT. Protein: CASTTGLAGVTDTQYF.

This clonotype has a handful of counts. The V gene is TRBV14, the J gene TRBJ2-1, with TRBD2 matching over 7 bases. Germline V gene lookup returns CDR1 SGHDN and CDR2 FVKESK. The CDR3 is made up of 14 amino acids. Unmatched junction bases numbered 7, after V lost 1 base and J lost 10 bases. CDR3 region: CASSQGLAAIEQFF. For the CDR3, the DNA is TGTGCCAGCAGCCAAGGACTAGCCGCCATCGAGCAGTTCTTC. The variable domain in full, completed from reference TRBV14 and TRBJ2-1, reads EAGVTQFPSHSVIEKGQTVTLRCDPISGHDNLYWYRRVMGKEIKFLLHFVKESKQDESGMPNNRFLAERTGGTYSTLKVQPAELEDSGVYFCASSQGLAAIEQFFGPGTRLTVL.

V usage is TRBV19 and J usage is TRBJ1-2; D remains ambiguous. Between the trimmed V and J ends, which lost 8 bases and 8 bases, there was a span of 27 bases. In germline, CDR1 is LNHDA, CDR2 SQIVND (reference sequence). The CDR3 sequence is 16 residues long. The CDR3 sequence: CASLAPGDMSLSGYTF. The CDR3 DNA reads as TGTGCCAGTTTAGCGCCCGGCGACATGAGCCTTTCGGGCTACACCTTC. The entire variable domain, with the rest obtained from reference TRBV19 and TRBJ1-2, is as follows: DGGITQSPKYLFRKEGQNVTLSCEQNLNHDAMYWYRQDPGQGLRLIYYSQIVNDFQKGDIAEGYSVSREKKESFPLTVTSAQKNPTAFYLCASLAPGDMSLSGYTFGSGTRLTVV.

This chain links TRBV27 with TRBJ1-5; the D gene is possibly TRBD1 (5 bases). CDR3 length: 16 amino acids. Germline CDR1 reads MNHEY; CDR2 reads SMNVEV (reference sequence). The V end lost 3 bases, the J end lost 7 bases, and 19 bases lay between the germline ends. As DNA, the CDR3 is TGTGCCAGCAGTTTCACCGGGACCCTAGGGACCCAGCCCCAGCATTTT. Translation gives CASSFTGTLGTQPQHF.

This clonotype turned up a few times. This chain uses TRBV12-3 or TRBV12-4 with TRBJ1-3; 7 bases line up with TRBD1. V was clipped by 5 bases and J by 0 bases; unmatched bases: 1. This CDR3 is 14 amino acids long. CDR3 amino acids: CASSGTVSGNTIYF. The CDR3 region has the DNA TGTGCCAGCAGTGGGACAGTCTCTGGAAACACCATATATTTT.

This sequence joins TRBV6-1 and TRBJ2-7; either TRBD1 or TRBD2 may fit D (5 bases each). The V gene lost 5 bases and the J gene lost 3 bases, with 14 bases spanning the gap. The CDR3 has 14 amino acids. Germline CDR1 is MNHNS and CDR2 is SASEGT. The CDR3 DNA reads as TGTGCCAGCAGTTCGGGACCCCGGGACTACGAGCAGTACGTC. It encodes CASSSGPRDYEQYV.

The chain recombines TRBV27 with TRBJ2-1; D may be TRBD1 or TRBD2 (6 bases each). CDR3 length: 14 residues. Trimming left V 6 bases short and J 2 bases short, with 11 bases between. The V gene's germline CDR1 is MNHEY and CDR2 SMNVEV (reference sequence). The DNA of the CDR3 is TGTGCCAGCAGCTTCCGGGGGCCCTACAATGAGCAGTTCTTC. This sequence encodes CASSFRGPYNEQFF.

The sample holds a few counts of this clonotype. The rearrangement links TRBV7-9 to TRBJ1-6; D gene unclear. V lost 1 base and J lost 10, with 5 bases in between. The CDR3 is 12 amino acids. Germline V gene sequence: CDR1 SEHNR, CDR2 FQNEAQ (reference sequence). The CDR3 loop reads CASSLDRSPLHF. The DNA of the CDR3 is TGTGCCAGCAGCTTAGATCGATCACCCCTCCACTTT.

The genes are TRBV7-8 and TRBJ1-5, with D tentatively TRBD1 (6 bases). Looked up from germline, CDR1 is SGHVS and CDR2 is FQNEAQ. This CDR3 region has 19 residues. V dropped 10 bases and J dropped 3 bases, with 31 bases sitting between them. The CDR3 protein is CATTLGGAHVEGLNQPQHF. CDR3 DNA: TGTGCCACCACCCTAGGGGGGGCACACGTTGAGGGGCTCAATCAGCCCCAGCATTTT.

The chain links TRBV9 to TRBJ2-1; D gene ambiguous. The CDR3 consists of 13 residues. Germline values: CDR1 SGDLS, CDR2 YYNGEE. V was clipped by 0 bases and J by 5 bases, with 6 bases between them. As DNA, the CDR3 is TGTGCCAGCAGCGTAGCTGCTGACAATGAGCAGTTCTTC. It codes for CASSVAADNEQFF.

Only a few counts were recorded for this clonotype. The V and J genes are TRBV29-1 and TRBJ2-1, with D maybe TRBD1 (6 bases). This CDR3 has 12 amino acids. V dropped 7 bases and J dropped 5 bases, with 12 bases sitting between them. The V gene's germline CDR1 is SQVTM and CDR2 ANQGSEA. The chain's CDR3 is CSARTGNNEQFF. The CDR3 DNA sequence: TGCAGCGCACGTACAGGGAACAATGAGCAGTTCTTC.

The chain couples TRBV6-2 or TRBV6-3 to TRBJ2-7; a weak D match, TRBD2 (7 bases). The length of the CDR3 is 13 residues. Germline V CDR1 and CDR2: MNHEY, SVGEGT. V lost 4 bases and J 6 bases, leaving 13 bases between the germline ends. CDR3 protein: CASSWTGGPEQYV. The CDR3 DNA is TGTGCCAGCAGTTGGACGGGGGGCCCCGAGCAGTACGTC.

The table lists this clonotype with a few counts. V and J are TRBV6-2 or TRBV6-3 and TRBJ2-7; TRBD1 matches at 10 bases. The CDR3 length is 17 residues. The V and J ends lost 4 bases and 2 bases, in that order; junction bases with no gene match: 11. CDR1 and CDR2 from the germline V gene are MNHEY and SVGEGT. The CDR3 DNA reads as TGTGCCAGCAGTTTACCGGGACAGGGGTTTGCGGCCTACGAGCAGTACTTC. Its translation: CASSLPGQGFAAYEQYF.

This clonotype was counted many times. V usage is TRBV9 and J usage is TRBJ2-5; no clear D. The CDR3 covers 16 residues. The V end lost 0 bases, the J end lost 3 bases, and 15 bases lay between the germline ends. Germline loops: CDR1 SGDLS, CDR2 YYNGEE. CDR3 loop: CASSVVGVRSEETQYF. The CDR3 DNA is TGTGCCAGCAGCGTAGTTGGGGTTAGGAGTGAAGAGACCCAGTACTTC.

CDR3 bases: TGTGCCAGCAGCGTAGCTTGGGGGAACACTGAAGCTTTCTTT. Its translation: CASSVAWGNTEAFF. V is TRBV9 and J is TRBJ1-1; no firm D call. With 0 bases removed from V and 1 base from J, the gap between germline ends came to 7 bases. Germline values: CDR1 SGDLS, CDR2 YYNGEE. CDR3 length: 14 residues.

This clonotype has just a few counts. This chain joins TRBV7-2 and TRBJ1-2, with TRBD1 matching 10 bases. Trimming at V came to 5 bases and at J to 1 base, leaving 4 bases not matched to a gene. The CDR3 is made up of 15 amino acids. CDR1 and CDR2 from the germline V gene are SGHTA and FQGNSA. The CDR3 loop is CASSGGQGVNYGYTF. The CDR3 DNA reads TGTGCCAGCAGCGGCGGACAGGGGGTTAACTATGGCTACACCTTC. The entire variable domain, with the rest obtained from reference TRBV7-2 and TRBJ1-2, is as follows: GAGVSQSPSNKVTEKGKDVELRCDPISGHTALYWYRQSLGQGLEFLIYFQGNSAPDKSGLPSDRFSAERTGGSVSTLTIQRTQQEDSAVYLCASSGGQGVNYGYTFGSGTRLTVV.

In this sample, this clonotype turned up a few times. The chain has TRBV6-5 and TRBJ1-6, with D unresolved. CDR1 MNHEY and CDR2 SVGAGI come from the germline V gene. CDR3 size: 14 residues. Trimming shortened V by 2 bases and J by 10 bases, and 12 bases separated the two germline ends. CDR3 protein: CASSYQVEGSPLHF. For the CDR3, the DNA is TGTGCCAGCAGTTACCAGGTTGAGGGATCACCCCTCCACTTT.

This clonotype was seen a few times. V and J are TRBV20-1 and TRBJ2-3; 11 positions match TRBD1. The CDR3 runs to 15 residues. V lost 6 bases and J lost 4; bases outside the gene matches: 9. Germline V gene sequence: CDR1 DFQATT, CDR2 SNEGSKA (reference sequence). The CDR3 coding sequence is TGCAGTGCAAACCGGGACAGGGGGGTCCCAGATACGCAGTATTTT. Amino acid sequence: CSANRDRGVPDTQYF.

The V gene is TRBV5-5, the J gene TRBJ1-1, with D maybe TRBD1 (6 bases). V lost 0 bases and J 1 base, leaving 7 bases between the germline ends. CDR3 size: 14 residues. Looked up from germline, CDR1 is SGHKS and CDR2 is YYEKEE (reference sequence). The CDR3 DNA sequence: TGTGCCAGCAGCTTGGTACAGGGGAACACTGAAGCTTTCTTT. Amino acid sequence: CASSLVQGNTEAFF.

The chain couples TRBV6-6 to TRBJ2-3, with TRBD2 matching over 9 bases. Germline V CDR1 and CDR2: MNHNY, SVGAGI (reference sequence). V shed 10 bases and J 5 bases; nucleotides not matched to a gene: 7. The length of the CDR3 is 13 residues. In DNA, the CDR3 is TGTGCCACCGGGACTAGCTATCGAGATACGCAGTATTTT. Translating gives CATGTSYRDTQYF.

This chain uses TRBV5-1 with TRBJ2-1, with TRBD1 as a possible D gene (5 bases). Trimming took off 0 bases at V and 10 bases at J, with 17 bases between the two ends. CDR3 length: 15 residues. The germline CDR1 and CDR2 sequences are SGHRS and YFSETQ. This chain's CDR3 is CASSLGVRDSIEQFF. The CDR3 DNA is TGCGCCAGCAGCTTGGGAGTCAGGGATTCGATAGAGCAGTTCTTC.

The chain recombines TRBV4-1 with TRBJ2-7, with no clear D. CDR1 MGHRA and CDR2 YSYEKL come from the germline V gene. CDR3 length equals 14 residues. V was clipped by 0 bases and J by 4 bases, with 10 bases between them. CDR3 nucleotides: TGCGCCAGCAGCCAAGAGACGACGGTGTACGAGCAGTACGTC. It is translated as CASSQETTVYEQYV.

This clonotype was detected only a few times. The V gene is TRBV6-2 or TRBV6-3, the J gene TRBJ2-1; possible D gene TRBD1, 6 bases. This CDR3 contains 12 residues. Germline CDR1 and CDR2: MNHEY and SVGEGT. The V end was cut by 1 base, the J end by 13 bases, with 11 bases between. The CDR3, as DNA: TGTGCCAGCAGTTACTACAGGGTGGATCAGTTCTTC. This translates into CASSYYRVDQFF.

This clonotype was found a few times. The V call is TRBV29-1, the J call TRBJ2-3; 7 nucleotides line up with TRBD1. The CDR3 spans 16 residues. V lost 1 base, J lost 3 bases, and 10 bases stayed unmatched. The germline V gene has CDR1 SQVTM and CDR2 ANQGSEA. The chain's CDR3 is CSVEGFPDRATDTQYF. The CDR3 DNA sequence: TGCAGCGTTGAAGGTTTCCCAGACAGGGCGACAGATACGCAGTATTTT.